A selection of T cell receptor beta chains follows, all from one sample in a study of blood T cell repertoires in COVID-19. Data came from immunoSEQ multiplex PCR; TCRdb stores just in-frame clones and leaves some out. The sample records over 120,000 clones, about 86% being singletons. Sequencing was done on a sample of peripheral blood. These TCRs come from a woman aged 45-65 years with active or convalescent COVID-19. The CDR3 runs from the conserved cysteine through the conserved F or W. A D gene is named only where the DNA matches it firmly. Clone sizes are given selectively: once, few, many, or a class where the clone is expanded.

clone size | J gene | D gene | V gene | CDR3 protein | CDR3 DNA
NA | TRBJ1-4 | NA | TRBV6-1 | CASSESRATNEKLFF | TGTGCCAGCAGTGAAAGCAGGGCAACTAATGAAAAACTGTTTTTT
NA | TRBJ1-4 | TRBD1 | TRBV6-2/TRBV6-3 | CASSDIDRGNEKLFF | TGTGCCAGCAGTGACATCGACAGGGGTAATGAAAAACTGTTTTTT
NA | TRBJ2-5 | TRBD2 | TRBV7-2 | CASSLGTSGGAYETQYF | TGTGCCAGCAGCTTAGGGACTAGCGGGGGGGCGTATGAGACCCAGTACTTC
NA | TRBJ1-2 | NA | TRBV25-1 | CASSERGGAYGYTF | TGTGCCAGCAGTGAAAGGGGAGGAGCATATGGCTACACCTTC
NA | TRBJ1-1 | NA | TRBV18 | CASSPQGRDTEAFF | TGTGCCAGCTCACCCCAGGGGAGGGACACTGAAGCTTTCTTT
once | TRBJ1-5 | TRBD1 | TRBV28 | CASSWGTGDQPQHF | TGTGCCAGCAGTTGGGGGACAGGGGATCAGCCCCAGCATTTT
NA | TRBJ2-5 | NA | TRBV5-1 | CASREGIGRETQYF | TGCGCCAGCAGGGAGGGCATCGGGAGAGAGACCCAGTACTTC
few | TRBJ2-2 | TRBD2 | TRBV19 | CATKSGRTTGELFF | TGTGCCACCAAAAGCGGGAGAACAACCGGGGAGCTGTTTTTT
NA | TRBJ1-5 | TRBD1 | TRBV19 | CASRQDRGDQPQHF | TGTGCCAGTAGGCAGGACAGGGGGGATCAGCCCCAGCATTTT
NA | TRBJ1-2 | NA | TRBV4-2 | CASSQAAPRGVVGYTF | TGTGCCAGCAGCCAAGCTGCCCCCCGGGGGGTTGTCGGCTACACCTTC
NA | TRBJ2-7 | TRBD2 | TRBV18 | CASSPIPSGYEQYF | TGTGCCAGCTCACCAATCCCTAGCGGGTACGAGCAGTACTTC
NA | TRBJ2-7 | TRBD2 | TRBV7-8 | CASSLVGAGGYEQYF | TGTGCCAGCAGCTTAGTTGGAGCGGGGGGCTACGAGCAGTACTTC
NA | TRBJ2-7 | NA | TRBV12-3/TRBV12-4 | CASSVDTTYEQYF | TGTGCCAGCAGTGTTGACACAACCTACGAGCAGTACTTC
NA | TRBJ2-2 | TRBD2 | TRBV15 | CATSLAGGLATGELFF | TGTGCCACCAGCCTAGCGGGAGGGTTGGCCACCGGGGAGCTGTTTTTT